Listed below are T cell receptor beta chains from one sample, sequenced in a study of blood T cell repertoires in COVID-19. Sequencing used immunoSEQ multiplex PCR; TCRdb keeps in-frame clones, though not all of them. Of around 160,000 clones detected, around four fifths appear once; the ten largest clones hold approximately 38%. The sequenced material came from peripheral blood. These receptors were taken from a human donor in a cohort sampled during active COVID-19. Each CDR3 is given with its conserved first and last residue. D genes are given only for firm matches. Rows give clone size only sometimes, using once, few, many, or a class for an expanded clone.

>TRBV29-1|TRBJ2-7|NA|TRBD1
TGCAGCGTTGACGACAGGGAAAATCCCTACGAGCAGTACTTC
CSVDDRENPYEQYF
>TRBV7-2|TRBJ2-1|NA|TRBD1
TGTGCCAGCAGCTTGACAGGGAGCTCCTACAATGAGCAGTTCTTC
CASSLTGSSYNEQFF
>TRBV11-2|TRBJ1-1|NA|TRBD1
TGTGCCAGCAGCTCCCCCAGACAGGGGAACACTGAAGCTTTCTTT
CASSSPRQGNTEAFF
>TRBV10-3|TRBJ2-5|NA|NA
TGTGCCATCAGTGAGTCGGGACTGTCAAAAGAGACCCAGTACTTC
CAISESGLSKETQYF
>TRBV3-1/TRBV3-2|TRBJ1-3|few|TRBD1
TGTGCCAGCAGCCAAGAGACAGGGCTCGGAAACACCATATATTTT
CASSQETGLGNTIYF
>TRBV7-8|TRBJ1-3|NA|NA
TGTGCCAGCAGCCGCGGGACACCCAGCTCTGGAAACACCATATATTTT
CASSRGTPSSGNTIYF
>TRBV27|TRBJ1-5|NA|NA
TGTGCCAGCTCTTTGGTAGGGGCCGGCAATCAGCCCCAGCATTTT
CASSLVGAGNQPQHF
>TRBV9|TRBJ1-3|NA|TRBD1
TGTGCCAGCAGCCCCCCAGGGACAGGGTCCGGAAACACCATATATTTT
CASSPPGTGSGNTIYF
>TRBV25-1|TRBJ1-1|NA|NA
TGTGCCAGCAGTGTCTCGGGTGGCACTGAAGCTTTCTTT
CASSVSGGTEAFF
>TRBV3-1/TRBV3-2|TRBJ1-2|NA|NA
TGTGCCAGCAGCCAGTTGTGGGCTGGTGGCTACACCTTC
CASSQLWAGGYTF
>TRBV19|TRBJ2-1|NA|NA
TGTGCCAGTAGTAGTTCCCTTGAGCAGTTCTTC
CASSSSLEQFF
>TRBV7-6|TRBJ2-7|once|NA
TGTGCCAGCAGCTCGAGTATTACAGGGTTAAACGGGCAGTACTTC
CASSSSITGLNGQYF